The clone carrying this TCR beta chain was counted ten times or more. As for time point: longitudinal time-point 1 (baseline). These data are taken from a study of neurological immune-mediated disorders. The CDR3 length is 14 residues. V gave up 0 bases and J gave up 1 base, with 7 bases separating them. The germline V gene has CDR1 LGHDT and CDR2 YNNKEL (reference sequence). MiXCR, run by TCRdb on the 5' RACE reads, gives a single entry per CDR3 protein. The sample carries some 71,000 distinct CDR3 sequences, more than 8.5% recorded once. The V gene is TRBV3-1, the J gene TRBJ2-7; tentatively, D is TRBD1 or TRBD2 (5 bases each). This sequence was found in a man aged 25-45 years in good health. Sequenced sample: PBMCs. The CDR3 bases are TGTGCCAGCAGCCAAGATGGGGGTTCCTACGAGCAGTACTTC. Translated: CASSQDGGSYEQYF.